The source of this T cell receptor beta chain is a study of blood T cell repertoires in COVID-19. Study in general: PBMCs, B-cell-depleted T cells, or T cells provided the cDNA or gDNA that made up the material.

Authors' methods: Reference gene primer amplification gave estimated nucleated cell counts. Repertoires were generated with immunoSEQ multiplex PCR, while TCRdb's copy carries only in-frame clones and drops some. V and J calls and clone size are copied from that table; D and trimming were computed from the DNA. The sample lists around 310,000 clones; around 91% were seen once. The CDR3 contains 15 residues. Germline V gives CDR1 SGHAT, CDR2 FQNNGV. V lost 5 bases, J lost 7 bases, and 20 bases lay in between. The chain is built from TRBV11-2 and TRBJ1-2; D remains unclear. Source material: peripheral blood. This clonotype originated in a woman aged 60-70 years with acute or convalescent COVID-19. Written as DNA, the CDR3 is TGTGCCAGCAGCATGCGAGGTGTGAAGCGGCCTGGCTACACCTTC. This encodes CASSMRGVKRPGYTF.